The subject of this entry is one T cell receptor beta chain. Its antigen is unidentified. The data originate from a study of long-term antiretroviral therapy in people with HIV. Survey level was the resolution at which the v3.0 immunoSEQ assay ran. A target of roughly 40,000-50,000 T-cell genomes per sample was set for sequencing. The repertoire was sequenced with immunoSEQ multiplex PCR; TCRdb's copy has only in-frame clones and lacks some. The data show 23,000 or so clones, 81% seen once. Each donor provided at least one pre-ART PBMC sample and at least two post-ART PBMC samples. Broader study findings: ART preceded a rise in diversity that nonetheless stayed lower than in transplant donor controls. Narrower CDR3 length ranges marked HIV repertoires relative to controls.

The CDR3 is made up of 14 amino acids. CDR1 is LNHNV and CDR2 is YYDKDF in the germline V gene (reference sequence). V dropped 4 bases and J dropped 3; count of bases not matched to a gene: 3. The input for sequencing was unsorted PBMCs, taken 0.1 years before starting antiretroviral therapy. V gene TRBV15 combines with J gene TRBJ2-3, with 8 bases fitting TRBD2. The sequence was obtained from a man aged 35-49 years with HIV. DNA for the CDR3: TGTGCCACCAGCATCACTAGCGGAACAGATACGCAGTATTTT. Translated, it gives CATSITSGTDTQYF.